This TCR beta chain was documented in a study of blood T cell repertoires in COVID-19. V gave up 3 bases and J gave up 10 bases, with 13 bases separating them. This CDR3 spans 12 amino acids. The germline V gene has CDR1 SGDLS and CDR2 YYNGEE. This clone is a singleton in its sample. Produced via immunoSEQ multiplex PCR; TCRdb's table is partial and in-frame only. The sample lists 45,000 to 60,000 clones, about 89% occurring once. The specimen sequenced was peripheral blood. This chain uses TRBV9 with TRBJ1-2; D ambiguous. The sequence derives from a man aged 65-85 years with active COVID-19. This CDR3 reads CASSAGEFLYTF. The DNA for the CDR3 is TGTGCCAGCAGCGCCGGGGAATTCCTCTACACCTTC.